This is a list of T cell receptor beta chains from one sample in a study of neurological immune-mediated disorders. TCRdb reanalysed the 5' RACE reads using MiXCR and keeps one entry per CDR3 protein. The data show about 39,000 distinct CDR3 sequences, 7% to 8.5% seen once. Input material: CD4+ T cells from blood. All receptors derive from a man aged 50-60 years in good health. CDR3s include the opening cysteine and the closing phenylalanine or tryptophan. The D gene is left open where the match is weak. Expanded clones get a size class; other rows say once, few or many, or leave the size out.

clone size: .; D gene: .; CDR3 length: 15; V gene: TRBV18; J gene: TRBJ2-3; CDR3 DNA: TGTGCCAGCTCACCACCCGCGGGGCAGATTGATACGCAGTATTTT; CDR3 protein: CASSPPAGQIDTQYF
clone size: many; D gene: TRBD1; CDR3 length: 15; V gene: TRBV20-1; J gene: TRBJ2-5; CDR3 DNA: TGCAGTGCGACGATCGGGACAGGGGCAGGGGAGACCCAGTACTTC; CDR3 protein: CSATIGTGAGETQYF
clone size: many; D gene: .; CDR3 length: 12; V gene: TRBV10-3; J gene: TRBJ2-3; CDR3 DNA: TGTGCCACCCGCTGGGGCACAGATACGCAGTATTTT; CDR3 protein: CATRWGTDTQYF
clone size: many; D gene: .; CDR3 length: 12; V gene: TRBV20-1; J gene: TRBJ2-1; CDR3 DNA: TGCAGTGCTAGAGAGCGACTAGTCGAGCAGTTCTTC; CDR3 protein: CSARERLVEQFF
clone size: many; D gene: .; CDR3 length: 14; V gene: TRBV7-2; J gene: TRBJ2-3; CDR3 DNA: TGTGCCAGCAGCCGTCGGGGAGTCACAGATACGCAGTATTTT; CDR3 protein: CASSRRGVTDTQYF
clone size: few; D gene: TRBD1; CDR3 length: 14; V gene: TRBV7-9; J gene: TRBJ2-7; CDR3 DNA: TGTGCCAGCAGCTTACCGGACAGGGGCTACGAGCAGTACTTC; CDR3 protein: CASSLPDRGYEQYF
clone size: many; D gene: .; CDR3 length: 14; V gene: TRBV7-9; J gene: TRBJ2-1; CDR3 DNA: TGTGCCAGCAGCTTGTCTATTTCCTACAATGAGCAGTTCTTC; CDR3 protein: CASSLSISYNEQFF
clone size: few; D gene: .; CDR3 length: 15; V gene: TRBV6-6; J gene: TRBJ1-5; CDR3 DNA: TGTGCCAGCAGTCCCGGGGGGTCTAGCAATCAGCCCCAGCATTTT; CDR3 protein: CASSPGGSSNQPQHF
clone size: many; D gene: .; CDR3 length: 13; V gene: TRBV10-3; J gene: TRBJ1-4; CDR3 DNA: TGTGCCATCAGTGAGGGGACGGATGAAAAACTGTTTTTT; CDR3 protein: CAISEGTDEKLFF
clone size: many; D gene: .; CDR3 length: 15; V gene: TRBV7-3; J gene: TRBJ2-3; CDR3 DNA: TGTGCCAGCAGCCCGCTAGCTGCTAGCACAGATACGCAGTATTTT; CDR3 protein: CASSPLAASTDTQYF
clone size: many; D gene: .; CDR3 length: 13; V gene: TRBV2; J gene: TRBJ2-7; CDR3 DNA: TGTGCCAGCAGTGCAGAAGGAGAGACGGAGCAGTACTTC; CDR3 protein: CASSAEGETEQYF
clone size: many; D gene: TRBD2; CDR3 length: 17; V gene: TRBV28; J gene: TRBJ2-5; CDR3 DNA: TGTGCCAGCAGTTTATTGACTAGCGGGACACTCCAAGAGACCCAGTACTTC; CDR3 protein: CASSLLTSGTLQETQYF
clone size: many; D gene: TRBD1; CDR3 length: 19; V gene: TRBV7-8; J gene: TRBJ1-3; CDR3 DNA: TGTGCCAGCAGCTTAGCGCTGGTATTCGGGACAGGGCACGGAAACACCATATATTTT; CDR3 protein: CASSLALVFGTGHGNTIYF
clone size: many; D gene: .; CDR3 length: 12; V gene: TRBV20-1; J gene: TRBJ2-3; CDR3 DNA: TGCAGTGGGTCTAGCAGGTCAGATACGCAGTATTTT; CDR3 protein: CSGSSRSDTQYF
clone size: .; D gene: TRBD2; CDR3 length: 14; V gene: TRBV12-3/TRBV12-4; J gene: TRBJ2-7; CDR3 DNA: TGTGCCAGCAGGACTAGCGGGACTCAATACGAGCAGTACTTC; CDR3 protein: CASRTSGTQYEQYF
clone size: many; D gene: TRBD2; CDR3 length: 14; V gene: TRBV12-3/TRBV12-4; J gene: TRBJ2-7; CDR3 DNA: TGTGCCAGCAGTCCGGGACTAGCGGGAGCCGAGCAGTACTTC; CDR3 protein: CASSPGLAGAEQYF
clone size: many; D gene: .; CDR3 length: 15; V gene: TRBV3-1; J gene: TRBJ1-5; CDR3 DNA: TGTGCCAGCAGCCAAAGTTGGGTTTCGGGACAGCCCCAGCATTTT; CDR3 protein: CASSQSWVSGQPQHF
clone size: many; D gene: TRBD1; CDR3 length: 16; V gene: TRBV28; J gene: TRBJ2-2; CDR3 DNA: TGTGCCAGCAGTGAGCCGGGACAGGACGTCACCGGGGAGCTGTTTTTT; CDR3 protein: CASSEPGQDVTGELFF
clone size: once; D gene: .; CDR3 length: 12; V gene: TRBV19; J gene: TRBJ1-1; CDR3 DNA: TGTGCCATCGGGGACAACCCCACTGAAGCTTTCTTT; CDR3 protein: CAIGDNPTEAFF